This TCR beta chain is from a study of blood T cell repertoires in COVID-19. Study-level background: The United States, Italy and Spain were the sources of the acute and convalescent COVID-19 samples.

Using immunoSEQ multiplex PCR, the repertoire was profiled, and TCRdb retains in-frame clones only, with some absent. The repertoire includes around 200,000 clones, roughly 80% of them detected once, and approximately 5.9% sits in the top ten. It was during active infection that Seattle patients were enrolled and then longitudinally followed. What was sequenced was peripheral blood. The receptor comes from a woman aged 40 to 55 with COVID-19, enrolled during active disease.

The DNA for the CDR3 is TGTGCCAGTAGTATGGGACTAGCGGGGAATCGGGACAATGAGCAGTTCTTC. It specifies CASSMGLAGNRDNEQFF. The rearrangement uses TRBV19 and TRBJ2-1, with 13 bases aligning to TRBD2. CDR3 length: 17 residues. CDR1 is LNHDA and CDR2 is SQIVND in the germline V gene (reference sequence). J gave up 5 bases and V 3 bases, and 7 bases lay outside the gene matches.